One sample yielded the 14 T cell receptor beta chains listed below, sequenced in a study of T cells in Graves' hyperthyroidism and ophthalmopathy. TCR beta CDR3 region amplification was performed from RNA transcripts. The TCR CDR3 was amplified in a first-round RT-PCR using the HTBI primer set. TCRdb redid the calling of the multiplex PCR reads with MiXCR, one entry per CDR3 protein. This table has more than 300,000 distinct CDR3 sequences, less than 20% appearing once. Sequencing input: blood. These receptors came from a man between 18 and 29 years old with Graves' ophthalmopathy.

This clonotype came up a few times. V usage is TRBV29-1 and J usage is TRBJ2-2, with TRBD1 matching over 7 bases. CDR3 length equals 15 residues. CDR1 is SQVTM and CDR2 is ANQGSEA in the germline V gene. V gave up 7 bases and J gave up 1 base; unmatched junction bases: 9. CDR3 in DNA: TGCAGCGCTGCCGGACAGGACCTGAACACCGGGGAGCTGTTTTTT. This sequence encodes CSAAGQDLNTGELFF.

This clonotype has at least ten counts. The chain recombines TRBV7-8 with TRBJ2-7; no definite D call. The CDR3 is 15 residues long. V was clipped by 4 bases and J by 4 bases, with 17 bases between them. CDR1 and CDR2 from the germline V gene are SGHVS and FQNEAQ. The CDR3 region is CASSSKGMGRYEQYF. The CDR3 DNA follows: TGTGCCAGCAGCTCGAAGGGTATGGGCAGGTACGAGCAGTACTTC.

There are many counts of this clonotype. The chain links TRBV20-1 to TRBJ2-4; 8 bases map to TRBD1. The CDR3 is 15 residues long. Germline trimming cut 7 bases from V and 7 bases from J; bases unmatched to any gene: 15. Germline values: CDR1 DFQATT, CDR2 SNEGSKA (reference sequence). The CDR3 DNA reads as TGCAGTGTACCACCTTCCGACAGGGGATTGAACATTCAGTACTTC. Protein: CSVPPSDRGLNIQYF.

This clonotype came up many times. The chain couples TRBV29-1 to TRBJ2-5, with D perhaps matching TRBD1 (6 bases). This CDR3 is built from 14 residues. The germline CDR1 and CDR2 sequences are SQVTM and ANQGSEA. Trimming left V 5 bases short and J 2 bases short, with 15 bases between. CDR3 protein: CSVSGQTLQETQYF. In nucleotides, the CDR3 is TGCAGCGTTTCTGGACAGACGTTACAAGAGACCCAGTACTTC.

This clonotype has ten or more counts. The J gene is TRBJ1-1, the V gene TRBV28; TRBD1 matches at 8 bases. The germline V gene has CDR1 MDHEN and CDR2 SYDVKM. J gave up 6 bases and V 6 bases, and 9 bases lay outside the gene matches. The CDR3 extends over 14 amino acids. CDR3 amino acids: CASRFPSTGAEAFF. As DNA, the CDR3 is TGTGCCAGCAGGTTTCCGTCGACAGGGGCTGAAGCTTTCTTT.

This clonotype was picked up a small number of times. The chain employs TRBV6-1 and TRBJ2-2; no reliable D call. The ends were cut back, 6 bases at V and 0 bases at J, with 11 bases in the middle. CDR3 size: 15 residues. CDR1 is MNHNS and CDR2 is SASEGT in the germline V gene. Here the CDR3 reads CASRTPESNTGELFF. DNA of the CDR3: TGTGCCAGCAGGACCCCAGAGTCGAACACCGGGGAGCTGTTTTTT.

The table lists this clonotype with many counts. The genes are TRBV14 and TRBJ1-1, with D uncertain. V gave up 2 bases and J gave up 3 bases, with 7 bases separating them. The germline V gene encodes CDR1 SGHDN and CDR2 FVKESK. This CDR3 has 13 amino acids. CDR3 sequence: CASSQLIYTEAFF. The CDR3 bases are TGTGCCAGCAGCCAACTGATTTACACTGAAGCTTTCTTT.

This clonotype was observed a handful of times. The chain joins TRBV20-1 to TRBJ2-7, with a tentative D call TRBD1 (5 bases). The germline V gene encodes CDR1 DFQATT and CDR2 SNEGSKA (reference sequence). Deletions cut 3 bases from V and 3 bases from J, with 18 bases between. The CDR3 totals 15 residues. For the CDR3, the DNA is TGCAGTGCTAGGGGATCTACAGGTACCCACTACGAGCAGTACTTC. This translates into CSARGSTGTHYEQYF.

This chain connects TRBV28 to TRBJ2-3; perhaps TRBD2 as D (5 bases). This CDR3 spans 11 amino acids. Germline assignment: CDR1 MDHEN and CDR2 SYDVKM. V was shortened by 3 bases and J by 8 bases, with 6 bases between the two germline ends. CDR3 residues: CASSFEGTQYF. The CDR3 DNA follows: TGTGCCAGCAGTTTCGAGGGTACGCAGTATTTT.

This clonotype was seen repeatedly, ten times or more. The gene calls are TRBV7-9 and TRBJ2-7; 8 bases are shared with TRBD1. With 1 base clipped from V and 3 bases from J, the junction kept 5 bases outside the gene matches. The CDR3 is 15 amino acids. Germline V gene lookup returns CDR1 SEHNR and CDR2 FQNEAQ (reference sequence). CDR3 nucleotide sequence: TGTGCCAGCAGCTTAGGCCAGGGGGCCATCTACGAGCAGTACTTC. Amino acids: CASSLGQGAIYEQYF.

This clonotype was recorded a few times. The rearrangement links TRBV7-9 to TRBJ2-3; D might be TRBD2 (6 bases). Trimming shortened V by 1 base and J by 4 bases, and 9 bases separated the two germline ends. Germline lookup yields CDR1 SEHNR and CDR2 FQNEAQ (reference sequence). This CDR3 region has 14 residues. The CDR3 nucleotides are TGTGCCAGCAGCTTAGATAGGGAGGCAGATACGCAGTATTTT. Residues: CASSLDREADTQYF.

In its sample, this clonotype was seen many times. The chain joins TRBV2 to TRBJ2-5; 9 bases align to TRBD1. V lost 8 bases to trimming and J lost 2 bases; unmatched junction nucleotides: 9. This CDR3 is 15 amino acids long. Germline CDR1 is SNHLY and CDR2 is FYNNEI. The CDR3 reads CASAGQGPGQETQYF. CDR3 nucleotide sequence: TGTGCCAGCGCCGGACAGGGGCCGGGGCAAGAGACCCAGTACTTC.

Only a few counts were recorded for this clonotype. The V call is TRBV29-1, the J call TRBJ2-6; 9 bases fit TRBD1. V lost 1 base to trimming and J lost 3 bases; unmatched junction nucleotides: 7. The CDR3 sequence is 17 residues long. In germline, CDR1 is SQVTM, CDR2 ANQGSEA. CDR3 DNA sequence: TGCAGCGTTGAAGGCGGGACAGGGTTTTTTGGGGCCAACGTCCTGACTTTC. Protein product: CSVEGGTGFFGANVLTF.

The chain employs TRBV27 and TRBJ1-2, with 7 nucleotides matching TRBD1. From germline, CDR1 is MNHEY and CDR2 SMNVEV (reference sequence). CDR3 size: 14 residues. With V trimmed by 3 bases and J by 5 bases, 6 bases remained unmatched. Written as DNA, the CDR3 is TGTGCCAGCAGTTTCTACGGGACAGTTTATGGCTACACCTTC. The encoded protein is CASSFYGTVYGYTF.